These 8 T cell receptor beta chains share one sample of origin, sequenced in a study of T-cell reconstitution after alpha-beta-depleted transplantation in children. TCRbeta library preparation incorporated unique molecular identifiers. TCRdb reprocessed the PCR reads with MiXCR, giving one entry per CDR3 protein. The sample shows 280,000 or so distinct CDR3 sequences, around 10% of them seen only once. Sample: peripheral blood, taken 180 days after TCRalphabeta/CD19-depleted stem cell transplant. The receptors were sampled from a male patient under 10 years old who had a stem cell transplant for chronic granulomatous disease, so the T cells may come from the graft donor.

This clonotype came up many times. The chain has TRBV7-6 and TRBJ2-5; 16 bases are shared with TRBD2. Trimming removed 5 bases from V and 6 bases from J; junction bases left unmatched: 9. The length of the CDR3 is 17 residues. Germline V CDR1 and CDR2: SGHVS, FNYEAQ. The CDR3 here is CASSLEPGLAGGQTQYF. CDR3 nucleotide sequence: TGTGCCAGCAGCCTTGAACCGGGACTAGCGGGAGGGCAGACCCAGTACTTC.

This clonotype has at least ten counts. This chain connects TRBV7-9 to TRBJ1-2; 7 bases fit TRBD1. V dropped 5 bases and J dropped 3; count of bases not matched to a gene: 9. The CDR3 has 15 residues. Per the germline V gene, CDR1 is SEHNR and CDR2 is FQNEAQ (reference sequence). CDR3 residues: CASSPEPGGDYGYTF. As DNA, the CDR3 is TGTGCCAGCAGCCCAGAACCAGGGGGGGACTATGGCTACACCTTC.

This chain joins TRBV5-4 and TRBJ2-1; D uncertain. The CDR3 length is 14 residues. CDR1 and CDR2 from the germline V gene are SGHNT and YYREEE (reference sequence). The V gene lost 0 bases and the J gene lost 6 bases, with 10 bases spanning the gap. The CDR3 coding sequence is TGTGCCAGCAGCTTGGGACCCCTCTGCAATGAGCAGTTCTTC. Its translation is CASSLGPLCNEQFF. The full variable domain, completed using reference TRBV5-4 and TRBJ2-1, is ETGVTQSPTHLIKTRGQQVTLRCSSQSGHNTVSWYQQALGQGPQFIFQYYREEENGRGNFPPRFSGLQFPNYSSELNVNALELDDSALYLCASSLGPLCNEQFFGPGTRLTVL.

The sample holds many counts of this clonotype. The V gene is TRBV12-3 or TRBV12-4, the J gene TRBJ2-1; TRBD1 matches at 7 bases. This CDR3 contains 13 residues. J gave up 9 bases and V 5 bases, and 7 bases lay outside the gene matches. The CDR3 region is CASSDRGLGEQFF. In nucleotides, the CDR3 is TGTGCCAGCAGTGATAGGGGGCTTGGTGAGCAGTTCTTC.

Many counts were recorded for this clonotype. The chain is built from TRBV14 and TRBJ1-1; no clear D gene. V lost 0 bases to trimming and J lost 10 bases, with 12 bases between them. CDR3 size: 13 residues. Germline-derived CDR1 and CDR2 are SGHDN and FVKESK. The CDR3 reads CASSQDWAGGAFF. DNA of the CDR3: TGTGCCAGCAGCCAAGATTGGGCAGGAGGAGCTTTCTTT.

This clonotype was observed at least ten times. The germline gene is not matched at one end of the junction; a read error may be the cause. The rearrangement joins TRBV7-7 to TRBJ2-1; D is uncertain. In germline, CDR1 is SSHAT, CDR2 FNYEAQ (reference sequence). CDR3 size: 13 residues. CDR3 amino acids: CASSANSYNEQFF. The DNA of the CDR3 is TGTGCTAGCAGTGCAAACTCCTACAATGAGCAGTTCTTC.

This chain joins TRBV7-2 and TRBJ2-5, with D tentatively TRBD2 (6 bases). The CDR3 is 15 residues long. Trimming took 7 bases from V and 2 from J, leaving 17 bases between them. CDR1 and CDR2 from the germline V gene are SGHTA and FQGNSA. CDR3 sequence reads: CASTFGAGQQETQYF. For the CDR3, the DNA is TGTGCCAGCACCTTCGGAGCGGGTCAACAAGAGACCCAGTACTTC. Full variable domain (outside the CDR3, taken from reference TRBV7-2 and TRBJ2-5): GAGVSQSPSNKVTEKGKDVELRCDPISGHTALYWYRQSLGQGLEFLIYFQGNSAPDKSGLPSDRFSAERTGGSVSTLTIQRTQQEDSAVYLCASTFGAGQQETQYFGPGTRLLVL.

This chain links TRBV7-8 with TRBJ2-7; the D gene could be TRBD1 or TRBD2 (6 bases each). In germline, CDR1 is SGHVS, CDR2 FQNEAQ. Trimming stripped 5 bases from V and 3 bases from J, with 14 bases between. The CDR3 extends over 14 amino acids. CDR3 amino acids: CASSRRGQRYEQYF. The CDR3 DNA sequence: TGTGCCAGCAGCCGTCGGGGGCAGCGCTACGAGCAGTACTTC.